This T cell receptor beta chain was sequenced for a study of OX40 agonist ivuxolimab in advanced cancers. On the study more broadly: Patients were infused with ivuxolimab every 2 weeks at 0.01 to 10 mg/kg. Study-wide points: Researchers did not establish what antigens the expanded peripheral T cells target. At 0.1 to 3.0 mg/kg and by week 6, CD4+ and CD8+ T cells in the blood had expanded clonally.

This CDR3 has 14 residues. The germline V gene encodes CDR1 SGHRS and CDR2 YFSETQ. The V gene lost 2 bases and the J gene lost 5 bases, with 13 bases spanning the gap. Generated by immunoSEQ multiplex PCR, the TCRdb table keeps only in-frame clones and is missing some. The data contain 70,000 to 90,000 clones, nearly 90% of them singletons. A word on this clone: Its antigen is not identified.

People who had autoimmune disease history or systemic immunosuppression were excluded. The chain carries TRBV5-1 and TRBJ2-5; unclear D gene. The starting material was CD4+ or CD8+ T cells sorted from blood, obtained in a trial of the OX40 agonist ivuxolimab. This TCR derives from an adult with an advanced solid tumor such as melanoma, head and neck, liver or kidney cancer. The CDR3 sequence is CASSFRVKEETQYF. The CDR3 DNA reads TGCGCCAGCAGCTTCCGGGTCAAGGAGGAGACCCAGTACTTC. Looking up the rest from reference TRBV5-1 and TRBJ2-5 gives the full variable domain: KAGVTQTPRYLIKTRGQQVTLSCSPISGHRSVSWYQQTPGQGLQFLFEYFSETQRNKGNFPGRFSGRQFSNSRSEMNVSTLELGDSALYLCASSFRVKEETQYFGPGTRLLVL.